Listed below are T cell receptor beta chains from one sample, sequenced in a study of blood T cell repertoires in COVID-19. Generated by immunoSEQ multiplex PCR, the TCRdb table keeps only in-frame clones and is missing some. Of roughly 200,000 clones listed, more than 75% are singletons. The material sequenced was PBMCs or T cells enriched from blood (not recorded which). The source is a man aged 30 to 39 in a cohort exposed to, infected with or recovered from COVID-19 (not recorded which). Each CDR3 is given with its conserved first and last residue. Fields, in order: J gene, CDR3 length, V gene, CDR3 protein.

>TRBJ2-6|12|TRBV5-1
CGSGTGANVLTF
>TRBJ1-1|18|TRBV6-1
CASSEWTGPITMNTEAFF
>TRBJ2-5|12|TRBV7-3
CASGASVGAQYF
>TRBJ1-5|15|TRBV4-1
CASSQSGLSNQPQHF
>TRBJ2-7|19|TRBV28
CASSSLTGIGLAHSYEQYF
>TRBJ2-1|16|TRBV7-8
CASSLVGRGSYNEQFF
>TRBJ2-2|14|TRBV7-2
CASSFGTRGGELFF
>TRBJ2-2|17|TRBV6-2/TRBV6-3
CASSYNRGQWNTGELFF
>TRBJ1-2|14|TRBV6-1
CASSEGQIGGGYTF
>TRBJ2-3|13|TRBV4-3
CASSQDLADTQYF
>TRBJ2-7|13|TRBV28
CASSYRESYEQYF
>TRBJ1-2|14|TRBV25-1
CASSTTGSHYGYTF
>TRBJ1-5|19|TRBV21-1
CASSSRDRERSGCNQPQHF
>TRBJ2-3|18|TRBV28
CASSPTSTSSTSRDTQYF
>TRBJ1-2|13|TRBV2
CASSGTANYGYTF
>TRBJ1-1|13|TRBV14
CASSQDLRGEAFF
>TRBJ2-1|13|TRBV7-3
CASSLGSSREQFF
>TRBJ1-5|13|TRBV27
CASSFQGAQPQHF
>TRBJ2-7|12|TRBV6-5
CASSTTAFEQYF
>TRBJ2-2|16|TRBV7-7
CASAQVGTSGTGELFF
>TRBJ1-2|12|TRBV6-2/TRBV6-3
CASSLYPYGYTF
>TRBJ2-7|14|TRBV10-1
CASSNTGGSYEQYF
>TRBJ1-2|14|TRBV6-5
CASHDGQGAFGYTF
>TRBJ2-1|15|TRBV5-1
CASNPGLNFYNEQFF
>TRBJ2-7|16|TRBV13
CASSPPWEGRNYEQYF
>TRBJ1-1|16|TRBV11-2
CASSLEDRSSNTEAFF
>TRBJ2-2|14|TRBV13
CASSLGLRVSELFF
>TRBJ2-1|17|TRBV28
CASSHPSGTPASGEQFF
>TRBJ1-1|13|TRBV7-9
CASSFDRGPEAFF
>TRBJ2-2|14|TRBV7-3
CASSPDFNTGELFF